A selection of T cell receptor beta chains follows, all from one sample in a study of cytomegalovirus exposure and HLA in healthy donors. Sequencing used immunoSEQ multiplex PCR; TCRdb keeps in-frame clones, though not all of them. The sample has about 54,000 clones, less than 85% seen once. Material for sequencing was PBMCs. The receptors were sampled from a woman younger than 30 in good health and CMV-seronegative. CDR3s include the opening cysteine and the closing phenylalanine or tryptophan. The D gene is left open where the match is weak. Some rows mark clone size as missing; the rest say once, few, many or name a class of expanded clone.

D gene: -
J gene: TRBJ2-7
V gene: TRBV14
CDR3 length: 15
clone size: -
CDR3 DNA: TGTGCCAGCAGCCAGTTCATAGCAGGGATCTACGAGCAGTACTTC
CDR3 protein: CASSQFIAGIYEQYF

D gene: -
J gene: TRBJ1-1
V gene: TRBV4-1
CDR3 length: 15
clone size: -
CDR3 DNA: TGCGCCAGCAGCCAAGATCCGACGGGGAACACTGAAGCTTTCTTT
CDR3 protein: CASSQDPTGNTEAFF

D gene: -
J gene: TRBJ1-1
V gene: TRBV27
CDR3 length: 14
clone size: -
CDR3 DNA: TGTGCCAGCAGCCCTGACAGGCCAAGATATGAAGCTTTCTTT
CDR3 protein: CASSPDRPRYEAFF

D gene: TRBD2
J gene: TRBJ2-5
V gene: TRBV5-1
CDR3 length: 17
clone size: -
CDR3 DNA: TGCGCCAGCATCGACTTCCCAGCGGGAGAGGGCCAAGAGACCCAGTACTTC
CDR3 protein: CASIDFPAGEGQETQYF

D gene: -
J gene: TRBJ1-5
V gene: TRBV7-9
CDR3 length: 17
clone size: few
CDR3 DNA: TGTGCCAGCAGCTTAGGGGTGGACAGCCTCATCAATCAGCCCCAGCATTTT
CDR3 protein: CASSLGVDSLINQPQHF

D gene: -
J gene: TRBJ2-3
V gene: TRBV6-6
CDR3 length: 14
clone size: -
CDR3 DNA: TGTGCCAGCAGTTACTCGGGGCAGGGAGATACGCAGTATTTT
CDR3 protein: CASSYSGQGDTQYF

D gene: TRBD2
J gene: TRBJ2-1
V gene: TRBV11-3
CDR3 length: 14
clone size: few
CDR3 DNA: TGTGCCAGCAGTGCCAAGCGGGGATACAATGAGCAGTTCTTC
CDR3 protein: CASSAKRGYNEQFF

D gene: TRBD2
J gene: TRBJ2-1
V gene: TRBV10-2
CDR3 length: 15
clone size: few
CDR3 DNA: TGCGCCAGCAGTGCTAGACTAGCGTTCTACAATGAGCAGTTCTTC
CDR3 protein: CASSARLAFYNEQFF

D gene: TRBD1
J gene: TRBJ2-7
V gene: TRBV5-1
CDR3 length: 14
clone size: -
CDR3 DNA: TGCGCCAGCAGCCCGGGACAGGGGATCGCCGAGCAGTACTTC
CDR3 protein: CASSPGQGIAEQYF

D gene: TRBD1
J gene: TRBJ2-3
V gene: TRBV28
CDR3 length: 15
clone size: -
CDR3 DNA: TGTGCCAGCAGTTCCCTGACAGGGGGGGCAGATACGCAGTATTTT
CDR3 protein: CASSSLTGGADTQYF

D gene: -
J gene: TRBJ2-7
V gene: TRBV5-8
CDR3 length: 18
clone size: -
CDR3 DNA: TGTGCCAGCAGCGCCAGATCCAGTACGTTCCGGACAGTGCCAAAAGAGTACTTC
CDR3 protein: CASSARSSTFRTVPKEYF

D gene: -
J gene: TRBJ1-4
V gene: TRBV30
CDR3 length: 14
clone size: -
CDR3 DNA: TGTGCCTGGAGACCCACAGGATTAGGCGAAAAACTGTTTTTT
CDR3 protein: CAWRPTGLGEKLFF

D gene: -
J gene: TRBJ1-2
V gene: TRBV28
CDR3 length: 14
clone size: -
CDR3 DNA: TGTGCCAGCAGTTTCGGCATGCTAGACTATGGCTACACCTTC
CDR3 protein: CASSFGMLDYGYTF

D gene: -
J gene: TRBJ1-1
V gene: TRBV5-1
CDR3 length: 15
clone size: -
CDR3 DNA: TGCGCCAGCAGCTTGGTGTCAGGGATGAACACTGAAGCTTTCTTT
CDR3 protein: CASSLVSGMNTEAFF

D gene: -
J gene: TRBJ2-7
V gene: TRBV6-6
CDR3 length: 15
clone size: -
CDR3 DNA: TGTGCCAGCAGTAGCGCCCCTAGGAGCTCCTACGAGCAGTACTTC
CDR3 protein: CASSSAPRSSYEQYF

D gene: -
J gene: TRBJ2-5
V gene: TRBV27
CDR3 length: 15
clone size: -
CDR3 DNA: TGTGCCAGCAGTTTATCGCGACAGGGAGGAGAGACCCAGTACTTC
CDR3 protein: CASSLSRQGGETQYF

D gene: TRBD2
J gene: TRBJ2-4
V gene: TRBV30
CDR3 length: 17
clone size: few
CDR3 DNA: TGTGCCTGGAGTCATCTAGCGGGAGGGTCCGCCAAAAACAGTCAGTACTTC
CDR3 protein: CAWSHLAGGSAKNSQYF

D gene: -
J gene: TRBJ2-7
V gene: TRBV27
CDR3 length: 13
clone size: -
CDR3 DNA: TGTGCCAGCAGTCCTAACCCCCTGAACGAGCAGTACTTC
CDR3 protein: CASSPNPLNEQYF

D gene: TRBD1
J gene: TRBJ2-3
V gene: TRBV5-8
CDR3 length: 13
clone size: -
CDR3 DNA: TGTGCCAGGAGACAGGGAAGGACAGATACGCAGTATTTT
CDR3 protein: CARRQGRTDTQYF

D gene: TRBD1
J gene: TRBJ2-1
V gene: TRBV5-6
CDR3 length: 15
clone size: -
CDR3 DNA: TGTGCCAGCAGCGTAGGACAGGTCACCTACAATGAGCAGTTCTTC
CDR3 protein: CASSVGQVTYNEQFF

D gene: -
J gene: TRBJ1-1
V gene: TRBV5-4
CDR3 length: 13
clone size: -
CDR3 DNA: TGTGCCAGCAGTTCGGGGGAGAACACTGAAGCTTTCTTT
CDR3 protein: CASSSGENTEAFF

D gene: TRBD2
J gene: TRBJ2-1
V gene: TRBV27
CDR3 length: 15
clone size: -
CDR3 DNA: TGTGCCAGCAGTTTCAGGACTAGCGGGTACAATGAGCAGTTCTTC
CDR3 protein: CASSFRTSGYNEQFF

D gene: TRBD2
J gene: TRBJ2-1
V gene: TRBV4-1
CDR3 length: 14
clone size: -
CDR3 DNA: TGCGCCAGCAGCCAGGGGCTAGCGGGCAATGAGCAGTTCTTC
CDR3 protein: CASSQGLAGNEQFF

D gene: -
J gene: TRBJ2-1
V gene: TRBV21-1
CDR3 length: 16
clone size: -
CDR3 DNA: TGTGCCAGCAGCAAAGGTACGCCTAGCGGGAGTGCTGAGCAGTTCTTC
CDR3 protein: CASSKGTPSGSAEQFF

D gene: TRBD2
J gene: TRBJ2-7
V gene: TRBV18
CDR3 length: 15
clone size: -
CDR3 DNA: TGTGCCAGCTCACCAAAGACTAGCCTCGCCTACGAGCAGTACTTC
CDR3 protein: CASSPKTSLAYEQYF

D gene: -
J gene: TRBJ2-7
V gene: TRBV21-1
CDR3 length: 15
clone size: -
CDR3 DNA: TGTGCCAGCGGCGGGGGGCAGAATCCCAACTACGAGCAGTACTTC
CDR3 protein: CASGGGQNPNYEQYF

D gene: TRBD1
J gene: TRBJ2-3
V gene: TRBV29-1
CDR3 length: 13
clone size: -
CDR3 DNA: TGCAGCGTTGAGACAGGGAGCACAGATACGCAGTATTTT
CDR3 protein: CSVETGSTDTQYF

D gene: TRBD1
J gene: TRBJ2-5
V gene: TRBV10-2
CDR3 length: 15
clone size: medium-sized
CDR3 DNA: TGCGCCAGCAGTGGGAGGACAGGGGGCGGTGAGACCCAGTACTTC
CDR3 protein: CASSGRTGGGETQYF

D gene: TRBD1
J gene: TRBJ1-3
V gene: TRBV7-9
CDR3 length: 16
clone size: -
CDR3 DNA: TGTGCCAGCAGCTGGGGACAGACCTACTCTGGAAACACCATATATTTT
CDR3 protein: CASSWGQTYSGNTIYF

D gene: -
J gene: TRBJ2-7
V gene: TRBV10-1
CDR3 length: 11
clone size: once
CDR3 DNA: TGCGCCAGCAGTAACTCCCATGAGCAGTACTTC
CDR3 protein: CASSNSHEQYF

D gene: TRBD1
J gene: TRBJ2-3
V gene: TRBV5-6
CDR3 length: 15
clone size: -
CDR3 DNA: TGTGCCAGCAGCCCACGACAGGGTGGGACAGATACGCAGTATTTT
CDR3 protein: CASSPRQGGTDTQYF

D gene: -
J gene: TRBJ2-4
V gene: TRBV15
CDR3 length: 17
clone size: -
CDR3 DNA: TGTGCCACCAGCAGAGGGGACACCCGAGGGGCCAAAAACAGTCAGTACTTC
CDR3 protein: CATSRGDTRGAKNSQYF

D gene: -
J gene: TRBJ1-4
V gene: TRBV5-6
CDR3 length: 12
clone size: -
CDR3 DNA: TGTGCCAGCAGCTTGTGGGGCGGAAAACTGTTTTTT
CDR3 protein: CASSLWGGKLFF

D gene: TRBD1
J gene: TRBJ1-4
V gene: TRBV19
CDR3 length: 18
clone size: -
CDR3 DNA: TGTGCCAGTAGTCCCACGGGAGGGGGCTATGGAACTAATGAAAAACTGTTTTTT
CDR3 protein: CASSPTGGGYGTNEKLFF

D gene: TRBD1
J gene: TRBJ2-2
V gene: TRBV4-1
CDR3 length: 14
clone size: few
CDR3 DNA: TGCGCCAGCAGGCTGACAGGGGTGGCCGGGGAGCTGTTTTTT
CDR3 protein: CASRLTGVAGELFF

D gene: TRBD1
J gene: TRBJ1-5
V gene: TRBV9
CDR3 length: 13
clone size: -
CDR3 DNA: TGTGCCAGCTCGACAGGGGGCAATCAGCCCCAGCATTTT
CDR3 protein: CASSTGGNQPQHF

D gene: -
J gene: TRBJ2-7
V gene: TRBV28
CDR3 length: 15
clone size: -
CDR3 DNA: TGTGCCAGCAGTTTTCCCCACAGAAACTCCTACGAGCAGTACTTC
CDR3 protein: CASSFPHRNSYEQYF

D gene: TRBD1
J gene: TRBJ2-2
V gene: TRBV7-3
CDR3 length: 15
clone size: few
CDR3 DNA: TGTGCCAGCAGTGTGACAGGGGGGGAGACCGGGGAGCTGTTTTTT
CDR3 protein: CASSVTGGETGELFF

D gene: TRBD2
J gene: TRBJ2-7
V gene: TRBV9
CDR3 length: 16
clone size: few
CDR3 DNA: TGTGCCAGCAGCGTAGAGGGAGCTAGCGGGAGGGACGAGCAGTACTTC
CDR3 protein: CASSVEGASGRDEQYF

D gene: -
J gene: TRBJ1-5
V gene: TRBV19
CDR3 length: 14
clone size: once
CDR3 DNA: TGTGCCAGTAGTTATGGCAGGGGAGGGCAGCCCCAGCATTTT
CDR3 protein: CASSYGRGGQPQHF

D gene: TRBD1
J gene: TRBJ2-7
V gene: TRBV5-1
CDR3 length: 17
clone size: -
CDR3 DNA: TGCGCCAGCAGCTTGTCCCGGGACAGGATTAGCTCCTACGAGCAGTACTTC
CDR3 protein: CASSLSRDRISSYEQYF

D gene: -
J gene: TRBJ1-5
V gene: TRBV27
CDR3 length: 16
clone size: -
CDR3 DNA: TGTGCCAGCAGTTTCCGCGGAGGGGATAGCAATCAGCCCCAGCATTTT
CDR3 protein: CASSFRGGDSNQPQHF

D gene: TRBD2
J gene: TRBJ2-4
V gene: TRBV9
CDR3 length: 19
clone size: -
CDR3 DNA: TGTGCCAGCAGCGTAGGTATCACTAGCGGTCCCGCGGCCAAAAACATTCAGTACTTC
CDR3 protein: CASSVGITSGPAAKNIQYF

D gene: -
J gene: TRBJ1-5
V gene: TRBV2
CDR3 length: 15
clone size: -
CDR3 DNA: TGTGCCAGCAGCCTACTTCAGGGAGGGCATCAGCCCCAGCATTTT
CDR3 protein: CASSLLQGGHQPQHF